This T cell receptor beta chain was found in a study of T cell changes during pregnancy in multiple sclerosis. The CDR3 totals 15 residues. Germline V lookup: CDR1 MNHEY, CDR2 SVGAGI. Losses at the gene ends were 6 bases for V and 4 bases for J; bases not matched to a gene: 8. Libraries were prepared by immunoSEQ multiplex PCR; TCRdb keeps only in-frame clonotypes and omits some of them. The sample lists 40,000 to 55,000 clones; 92% were seen once. The sample consisted of CD4+ T cells from peripheral blood mononuclear cells, taken after pregnancy. This TCR was sampled from a female donor in good health, enrolled as a control in a pregnancy study. The chain combines TRBV6-5 with TRBJ2-7; TRBD2 matches at 11 bases. The CDR3 is CASRKPSGGRYEQYF. DNA for the CDR3: TGTGCCAGCAGAAAACCTAGCGGGGGGCGGTACGAGCAGTACTTC.